This T cell receptor beta chain stems from a study of OX40 agonist ivuxolimab in advanced cancers. This CDR3 comprises 14 residues. Germline V gene data show CDR1 as SGHAT and CDR2 as FQDESV (reference sequence). J was trimmed by 2 bases and V by 4 bases; bases with no gene match: 4. Assay used: immunoSEQ multiplex PCR; TCRdb lists only in-frame clones, some missing. The data contain tens of thousands of clones, approximately 87% of them singletons. This TCR came from an adult with an advanced solid tumor such as melanoma, head and neck, liver or kidney cancer. The chain links TRBV11-1 to TRBJ2-7; TRBD1 aligns across 8 bases. Specimen: CD4+ or CD8+ T cells sorted from blood, collected in a trial of the OX40 agonist ivuxolimab. The DNA for the CDR3 is TGTGCCAGCAGCTGGGGACAGGCAACCTACGAGCAGTACTTC. It yields the protein CASSWGQATYEQYF.